This T cell receptor (beta chain) stems from a study of OX40 agonist ivuxolimab in advanced cancers. Study information: Patients got intravenous ivuxolimab at 0.01 to 10 mg/kg every 2 weeks. General observations from the study: Dose levels from 0.1 to 3.0 mg/kg saw CD4+ and CD8+ blood T cells expand clonally by week 6.

Only in-frame clones appear in the TCRdb table, and some are missing; sequencing was by immunoSEQ multiplex PCR. Of tens of thousands of clones in the sample, about 94% were seen once. Turning to this clone: As yet, its antigen is unknown.

The CDR3 length is 14 residues. Germline V gives CDR1 SGHRS, CDR2 YFSETQ. J lost 4 bases, V lost 1 base, and 4 bases had no gene match. Sequenced here: CD4+ or CD8+ T cells sorted from blood, sampled in a trial of the OX40 agonist ivuxolimab. This clonotype was obtained from an adult with an advanced solid tumor such as melanoma, head and neck, liver or kidney cancer. The chain carries TRBV5-1 and TRBJ1-1; 7 bases are a match to TRBD1. The CDR3 here is CASSLTGVSTEAFF. DNA for the CDR3: TGCGCCAGCAGCTTGACAGGGGTGAGCACTGAAGCTTTCTTT.